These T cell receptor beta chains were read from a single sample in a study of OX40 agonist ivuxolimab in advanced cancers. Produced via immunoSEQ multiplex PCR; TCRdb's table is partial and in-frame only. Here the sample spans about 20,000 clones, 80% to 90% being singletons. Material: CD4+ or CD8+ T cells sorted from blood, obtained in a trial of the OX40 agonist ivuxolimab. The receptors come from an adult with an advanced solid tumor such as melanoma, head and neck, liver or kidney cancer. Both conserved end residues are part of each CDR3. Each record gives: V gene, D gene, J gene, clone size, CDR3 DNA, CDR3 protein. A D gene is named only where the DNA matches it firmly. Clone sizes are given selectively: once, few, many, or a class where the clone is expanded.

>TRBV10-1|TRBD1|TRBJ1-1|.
TGCGCCAGCAGTGAGGACAGGGGGTCGGGAAGAACCACTGAAGCTTTCTTT
CASSEDRGSGRTTEAFF
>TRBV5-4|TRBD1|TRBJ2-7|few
TGTGCCAGCAGCACGATGGACAGGGGCCCTTCCTACGAGCAGTACTTC
CASSTMDRGPSYEQYF
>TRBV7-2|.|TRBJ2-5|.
TGTGCCAGCAGCCCCAGCCGGGGCATACAAGAGACCCAGTACTTC
CASSPSRGIQETQYF
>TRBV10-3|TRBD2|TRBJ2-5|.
TGTGCCATCAGTGAAGCCCCTAGCGGGGGCCAAGAGACCCAGTACTTC
CAISEAPSGGQETQYF
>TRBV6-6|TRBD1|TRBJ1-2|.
TGTGCCAGCAGTTACTCAGGGGGCGATGGCTACACCTTC
CASSYSGGDGYTF
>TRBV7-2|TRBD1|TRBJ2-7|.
TGTGCCAGCAGCTTAGGGGGACAGGGCTACGAGCAGTACTTC
CASSLGGQGYEQYF
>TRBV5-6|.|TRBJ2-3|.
TGTGCCAGCAGCTTGGGGCTCACTCAGACAACGCAGTATTTT
CASSLGLTQTTQYF
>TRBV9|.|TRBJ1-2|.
TGTGCCAGCAGCACCCAACCCATCCCGGATGACTACACCTTC
CASSTQPIPDDYTF
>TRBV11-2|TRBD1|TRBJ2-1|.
TGTGCCAGCAGAAAGGTGGCTAGGGGGCGGAATGAGCAGTTCTTC
CASRKVARGRNEQFF
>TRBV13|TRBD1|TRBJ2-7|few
TGTGCCAGCAGCCGAAACCACGACAGGGCCCCTTTCTACGAGCAGTACTTC
CASSRNHDRAPFYEQYF
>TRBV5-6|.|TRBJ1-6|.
TGTGCCAGCAGCTTTCCGAATTCACCCCTCCACTTT
CASSFPNSPLHF
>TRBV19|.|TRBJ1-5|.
TGTGCCACCCAGGGTAGCCATAGCAATCAGCCCCAGCATTTT
CATQGSHSNQPQHF
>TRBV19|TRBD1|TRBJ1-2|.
TGTGCCAGTAGTCGCCTCGGACAGGGCGAAGGCTACACCTTC
CASSRLGQGEGYTF
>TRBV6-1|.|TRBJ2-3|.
TGTGCCAGCAGTGAAGGGGGGACCAGGGATACGCAGTATTTT
CASSEGGTRDTQYF
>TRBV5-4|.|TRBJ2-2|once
TGTGCCAGCAGCTTGGCCGACCTAAGGGAGCTGTTTTTT
CASSLADLRELFF
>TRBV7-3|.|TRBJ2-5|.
TGTGCCAGCAGCCCCGGAGGTCGGAGAGAGGAGACCCAGTACTTC
CASSPGGRREETQYF
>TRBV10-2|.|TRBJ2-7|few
TGCGCCAGCAGCGCTCACTCCGGGAGCTTATTCTCCTACGAGCAGTACTTC
CASSAHSGSLFSYEQYF